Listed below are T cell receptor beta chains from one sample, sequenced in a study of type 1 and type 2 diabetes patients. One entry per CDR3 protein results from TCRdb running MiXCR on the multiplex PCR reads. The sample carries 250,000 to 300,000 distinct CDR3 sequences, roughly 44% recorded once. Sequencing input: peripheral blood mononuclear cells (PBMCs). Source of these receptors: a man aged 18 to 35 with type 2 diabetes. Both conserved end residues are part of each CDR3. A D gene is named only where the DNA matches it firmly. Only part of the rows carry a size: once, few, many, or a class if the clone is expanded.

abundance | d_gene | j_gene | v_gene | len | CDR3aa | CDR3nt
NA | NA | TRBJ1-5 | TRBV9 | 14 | CASSAGTSDQPQHF | TGTGCCAGCAGCGCCGGGACGTCGGATCAGCCCCAGCATTTT
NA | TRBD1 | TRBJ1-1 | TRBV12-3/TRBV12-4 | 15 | CASSPDRGRGTEAFF | TGTGCCAGCAGTCCTGACAGGGGCAGGGGCACTGAAGCTTTCTTT
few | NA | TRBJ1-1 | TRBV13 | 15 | CASSLVVGRNTEAFF | TGTGCCAGCAGCTTAGTTGTGGGGCGGAACACTGAAGCTTTCTTT
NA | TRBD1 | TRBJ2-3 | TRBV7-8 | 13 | CASSYGQEDTQYF | TGTGCCAGCAGTTACGGACAGGAAGATACGCAGTATTTT
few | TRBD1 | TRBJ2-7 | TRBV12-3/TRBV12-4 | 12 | CASSLGTDEQYF | TGTGCCAGCAGCCTAGGGACAGACGAGCAGTACTTC
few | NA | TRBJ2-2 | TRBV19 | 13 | CASRAVNTGELFF | TGTGCCAGTAGAGCGGTGAACACCGGGGAGCTGTTTTTT
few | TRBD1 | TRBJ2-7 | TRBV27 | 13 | CASSPGQGGEQYF | TGTGCCAGCAGTCCGGGACAGGGCGGCGAGCAGTATTTC
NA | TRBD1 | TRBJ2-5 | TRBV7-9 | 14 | CASIPGTGKETQYF | TGTGCCAGCATCCCCGGGACAGGGAAAGAGACCCAGTACTTC
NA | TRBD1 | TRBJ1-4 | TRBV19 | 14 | CASSPRDSNEKLFF | TGTGCCAGTAGCCCACGGGACAGCAATGAAAAACTGTTTTTT
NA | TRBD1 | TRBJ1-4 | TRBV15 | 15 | CATSREGAGGLELFF | TGTGCCACCAGCAGGGAAGGGGCAGGGGGCCTAGAACTGTTTTTT
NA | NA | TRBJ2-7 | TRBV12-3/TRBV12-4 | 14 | CASAWGGPLDEQYF | TGTGCCAGCGCCTGGGGAGGTCCGCTCGACGAGCAGTACTTC
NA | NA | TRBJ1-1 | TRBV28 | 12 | CASSLVHAEAFF | TGTGCCAGCAGTTTGGTCCATGCTGAAGCTTTCTTT
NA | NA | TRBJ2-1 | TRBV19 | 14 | CAGSSGEAFREQFF | TGTGCCGGTAGTTCGGGGGAAGCTTTCCGTGAGCAGTTCTTC
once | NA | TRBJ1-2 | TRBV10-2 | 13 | CASSEDQWRGYTF | TGCGCCAGCAGTGAAGACCAATGGAGGGGCTACACCTTC
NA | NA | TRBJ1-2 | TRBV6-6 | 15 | CASRKDGSDRHGYTF | TGTGCCAGCAGAAAGGACGGGTCCGATCGTCATGGCTACACCTTC
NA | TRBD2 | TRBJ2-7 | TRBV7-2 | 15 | CASSLRGLAGGEQYF | TGTGCCAGCAGCCTAAGGGGACTAGCGGGAGGCGAGCAGTACTTC
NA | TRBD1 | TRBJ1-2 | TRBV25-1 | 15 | CASSGAGGKLYGYTF | TGTGCCAGCAGTGGGGCAGGGGGCAAGCTCTATGGCTACACCTTC
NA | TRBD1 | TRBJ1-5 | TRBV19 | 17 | CASSAWDSPDAFKPQHF | TGTGCCAGTAGTGCTTGGGACAGCCCGGACGCATTTAAGCCCCAGCATTTT
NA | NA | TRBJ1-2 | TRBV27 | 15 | CASSSGTFSNYGYTF | TGTGCCAGCAGTTCCGGGACATTTAGTAACTATGGCTACACCTTC
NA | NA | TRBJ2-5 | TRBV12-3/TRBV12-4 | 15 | CASRGLTGRAETQYF | TGTGCCAGCAGGGGATTAACAGGGAGGGCAGAGACCCAGTACTTC
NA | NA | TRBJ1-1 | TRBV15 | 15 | CATSLSGGSNTEAFF | TGTGCCACCAGCCTATCGGGCGGGTCGAACACTGAAGCTTTCTTT
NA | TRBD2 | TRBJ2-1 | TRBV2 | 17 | CAISVPITSGAYNEQFF | TGTGCCATCAGTGTGCCGATCACTAGCGGGGCCTACAATGAGCAGTTCTTC
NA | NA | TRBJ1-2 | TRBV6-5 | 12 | CASKQGHYGYTF | TGTGCCAGCAAGCAGGGACACTATGGCTACACCTTC
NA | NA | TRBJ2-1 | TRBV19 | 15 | CASSLLADRYNEQFF | TGTGCCAGCAGCTTATTAGCGGATCGATACAATGAGCAGTTCTTC
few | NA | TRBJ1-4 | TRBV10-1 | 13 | CASSERVTEKLFF | TGCGCCAGCAGTGAAAGGGTCACTGAAAAACTGTTTTTT
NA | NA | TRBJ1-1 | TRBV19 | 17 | CASSRVGSALLGTEAFF | TGTGCCAGTTCCCGAGTCGGGTCAGCCTTGCTGGGGACTGAAGCTTTCTTT
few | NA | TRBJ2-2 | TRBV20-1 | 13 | CSARNWGTGELFF | TGCAGTGCTAGAAACTGGGGAACCGGGGAGCTGTTTTTT
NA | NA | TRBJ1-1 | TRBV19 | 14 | CASSNTPMNTEAFF | TGTGCCAGTAGTAATACACCTATGAACACTGAAGCTTTCTTT
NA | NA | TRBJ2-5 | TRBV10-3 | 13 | CAISDSPQETQYF | TGTGCCATCAGTGATAGCCCTCAAGAGACCCAGTACTTC
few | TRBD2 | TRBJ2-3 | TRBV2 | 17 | CASSGERERVSTDTQYF | TGTGCCAGCAGTGGTGAGCGGGAGCGGGTATCAACAGATACGCAGTATTTT
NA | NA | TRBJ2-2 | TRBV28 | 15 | CASSLGGDLTGELFF | TGTGCCAGCAGTTTAGGCGGGGATCTCACCGGGGAGCTGTTTTTT
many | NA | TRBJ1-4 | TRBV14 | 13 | CASSQDLEEKLFF | TGTGCCAGCAGCCAAGATCTAGAGGAAAAACTGTTTTTT
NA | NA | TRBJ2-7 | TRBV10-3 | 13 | CAISESRTYEQYF | TGTGCCATCAGTGAGTCTAGGACCTACGAGCAGTACTTC
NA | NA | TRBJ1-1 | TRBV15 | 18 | CATSRGLWFTARGSEAFF | TGTGCCACCAGCAGAGGCCTGTGGTTTACAGCCCGAGGGAGTGAAGCTTTCTTT
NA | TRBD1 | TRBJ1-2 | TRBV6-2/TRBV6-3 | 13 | CASSLLQGAGYTF | TGTGCCAGCAGTTTACTTCAGGGGGCTGGCTACACCTTC
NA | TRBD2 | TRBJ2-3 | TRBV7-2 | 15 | CASSRGRVWSDTQYF | TGTGCCAGCAGCCGAGGGAGGGTTTGGTCAGATACGCAGTATTTT
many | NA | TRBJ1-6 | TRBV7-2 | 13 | CASSLEANSPLHF | TGTGCCAGCAGCTTAGAAGCAAATTCACCCCTCCACTTT
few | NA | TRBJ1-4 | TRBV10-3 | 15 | CATSRLQGANEKLFF | TGTGCCACCAGCCGGCTACAGGGCGCTAATGAAAAACTGTTTTTT
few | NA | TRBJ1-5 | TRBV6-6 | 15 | CASSPLKTSGRPQHF | TGTGCCAGCAGTCCACTTAAGACTAGCGGGCGGCCCCAGCATTTT
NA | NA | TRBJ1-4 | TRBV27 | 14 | CASSIRRTNEKLFF | TGTGCCAGCAGTATCAGGAGAACTAATGAAAAACTGTTTTTT
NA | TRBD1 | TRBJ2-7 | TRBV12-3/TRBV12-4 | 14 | CASRAMGQNYEQYF | TGTGCCAGCAGAGCTATGGGACAGAACTACGAGCAGTACTTC
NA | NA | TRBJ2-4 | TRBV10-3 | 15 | CAISDWESAKNIQYF | TGTGCCATCAGTGATTGGGAAAGCGCCAAAAACATTCAGTACTTC
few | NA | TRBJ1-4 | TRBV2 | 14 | CASSEGGSNEKLFF | TGTGCCAGCAGTGAAGGGGGGTCTAATGAAAAACTGTTTTTT
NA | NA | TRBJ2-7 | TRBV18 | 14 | CASSPAGPFHEQYF | TGTGCCAGCTCACCAGCAGGGCCTTTCCACGAGCAGTACTTC